The TCR beta chain under discussion was sequenced for a study of blood T cell repertoires in COVID-19. About the research overall: From the United States, Italy and Spain came samples of acute and convalescent COVID-19. From T cells, B-cell-depleted T cells, or PBMCs came the material, which was cDNA or gDNA.

Germline values: CDR1 KGHSH, CDR2 LQKENI. The CDR3 is 15 residues long. The J segment lost 4 bases and the V segment lost 6 bases, leaving 8 bases of the junction unmatched. In the study's own analysis: Estimation of nucleated cell counts was performed using reference gene primer amplification. Data came from immunoSEQ multiplex PCR; TCRdb stores just in-frame clones and leaves some out. That table furnishes V, J and clone size, whereas the DNA furnished D and trimming. Of about 200,000 clones listed, approximately 82% are singletons. The sample was peripheral blood. The sequence derives from a human donor in a cohort sampled during active COVID-19. The chain is built from TRBV18 and TRBJ1-4, with 7 bases that match TRBD1. CDR3 sequence (DNA): TGTGCCAGCTCCCTGGACAGGAGCAATAATGAAAAACTGTTTTTT. As protein: CASSLDRSNNEKLFF.